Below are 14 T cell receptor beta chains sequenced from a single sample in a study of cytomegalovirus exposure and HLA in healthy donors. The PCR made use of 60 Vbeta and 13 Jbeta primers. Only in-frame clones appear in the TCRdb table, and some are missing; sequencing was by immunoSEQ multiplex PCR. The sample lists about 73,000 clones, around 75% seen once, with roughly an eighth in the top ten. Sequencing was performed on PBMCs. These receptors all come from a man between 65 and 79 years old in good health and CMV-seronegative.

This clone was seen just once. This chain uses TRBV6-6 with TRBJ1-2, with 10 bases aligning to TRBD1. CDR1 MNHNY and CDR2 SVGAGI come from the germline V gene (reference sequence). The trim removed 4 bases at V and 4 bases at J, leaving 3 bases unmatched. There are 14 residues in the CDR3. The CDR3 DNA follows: TGTGCCAGCAGTTCGACAGGGGGCGCCTATGGCTACACCTTC. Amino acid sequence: CASSSTGGAYGYTF.

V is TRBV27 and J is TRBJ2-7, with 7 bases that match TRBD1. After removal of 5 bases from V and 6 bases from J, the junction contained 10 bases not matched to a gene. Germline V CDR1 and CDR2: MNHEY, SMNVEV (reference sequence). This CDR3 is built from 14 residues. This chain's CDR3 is CASSPITGAAEQYF. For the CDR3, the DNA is TGTGCCAGCAGTCCCATAACAGGGGCGGCCGAGCAGTACTTC.

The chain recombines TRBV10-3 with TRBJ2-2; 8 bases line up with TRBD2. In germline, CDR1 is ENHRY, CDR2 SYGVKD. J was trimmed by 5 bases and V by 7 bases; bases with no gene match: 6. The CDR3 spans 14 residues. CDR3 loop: CAINARGGTGELFF. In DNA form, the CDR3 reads TGTGCCATCAATGCTCGGGGGGGAACCGGGGAGCTGTTTTTT.

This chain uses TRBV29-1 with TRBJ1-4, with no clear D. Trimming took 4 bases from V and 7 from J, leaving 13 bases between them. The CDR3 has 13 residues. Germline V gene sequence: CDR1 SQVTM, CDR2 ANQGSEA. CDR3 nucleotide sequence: TGCAGCGTTGTGGGAGTTGAGGGTGAAAAACTGTTTTTT. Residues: CSVVGVEGEKLFF.

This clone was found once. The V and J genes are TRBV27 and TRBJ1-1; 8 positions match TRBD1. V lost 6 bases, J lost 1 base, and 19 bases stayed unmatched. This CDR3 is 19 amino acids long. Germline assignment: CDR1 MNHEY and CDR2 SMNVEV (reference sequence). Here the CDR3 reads CASRLWVTGGSMGNTEAFF. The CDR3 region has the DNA TGTGCCAGCAGGCTGTGGGTCACAGGGGGAAGTATGGGGAACACTGAAGCTTTCTTT.

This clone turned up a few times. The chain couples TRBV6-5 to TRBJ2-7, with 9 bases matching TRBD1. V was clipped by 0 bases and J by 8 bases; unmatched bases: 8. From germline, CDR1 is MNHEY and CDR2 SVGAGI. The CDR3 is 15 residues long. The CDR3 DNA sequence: TGTGCCAGCAGTTACTCGGACAGGGGAAACGATAAGCAGTACTTC. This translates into CASSYSDRGNDKQYF.

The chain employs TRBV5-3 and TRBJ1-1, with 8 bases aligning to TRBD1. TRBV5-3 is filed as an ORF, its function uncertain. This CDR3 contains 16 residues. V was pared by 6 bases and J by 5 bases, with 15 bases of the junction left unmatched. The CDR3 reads CARTSSRHRGLTEAFF. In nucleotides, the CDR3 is TGTGCCAGAACCTCATCCCGTCACAGGGGGTTAACTGAAGCTTTCTTT.

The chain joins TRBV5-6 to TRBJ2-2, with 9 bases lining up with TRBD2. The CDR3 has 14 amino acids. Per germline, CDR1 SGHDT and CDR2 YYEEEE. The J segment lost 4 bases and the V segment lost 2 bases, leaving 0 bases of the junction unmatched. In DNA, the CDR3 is TGTGCCAGCAGCTTACTAGCGGGCACCGGGGAGCTGTTTTTT. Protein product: CASSLLAGTGELFF.

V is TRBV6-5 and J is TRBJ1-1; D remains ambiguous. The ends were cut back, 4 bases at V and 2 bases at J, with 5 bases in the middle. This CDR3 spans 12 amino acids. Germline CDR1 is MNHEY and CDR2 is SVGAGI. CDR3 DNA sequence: TGTGCCAGCAGTTGGCCTAACACTGAAGCTTTCTTT. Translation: CASSWPNTEAFF.

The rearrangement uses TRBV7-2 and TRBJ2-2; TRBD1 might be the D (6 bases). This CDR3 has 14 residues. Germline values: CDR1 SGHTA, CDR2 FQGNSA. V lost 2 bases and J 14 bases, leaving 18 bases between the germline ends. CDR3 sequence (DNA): TGTGCCAGCAGCTTACCAGGGACGCGTGGGGGCCTGTTTTTT. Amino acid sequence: CASSLPGTRGGLFF.

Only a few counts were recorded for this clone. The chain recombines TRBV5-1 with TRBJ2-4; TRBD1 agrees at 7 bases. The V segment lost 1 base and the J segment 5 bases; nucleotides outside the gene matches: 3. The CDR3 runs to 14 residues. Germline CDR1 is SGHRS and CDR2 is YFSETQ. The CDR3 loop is CASSLSGTENIQYF. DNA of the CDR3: TGCGCCAGCAGCTTGAGTGGGACAGAAAACATTCAGTACTTC.

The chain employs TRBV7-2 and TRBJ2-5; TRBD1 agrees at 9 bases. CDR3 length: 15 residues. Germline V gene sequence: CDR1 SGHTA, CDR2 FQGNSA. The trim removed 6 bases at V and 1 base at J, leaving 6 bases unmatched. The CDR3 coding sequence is TGTGCCAGCAGATTACAGGGGGCGATCCAAGAGACCCAGTACTTC. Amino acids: CASRLQGAIQETQYF.

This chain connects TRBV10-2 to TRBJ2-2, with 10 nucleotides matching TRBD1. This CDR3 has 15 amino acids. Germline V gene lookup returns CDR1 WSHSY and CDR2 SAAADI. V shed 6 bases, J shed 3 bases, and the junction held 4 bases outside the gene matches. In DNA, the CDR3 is TGCGCCAGCAGCCCGGGACAGGGGTACACCGGGGAGCTGTTTTTT. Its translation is CASSPGQGYTGELFF.

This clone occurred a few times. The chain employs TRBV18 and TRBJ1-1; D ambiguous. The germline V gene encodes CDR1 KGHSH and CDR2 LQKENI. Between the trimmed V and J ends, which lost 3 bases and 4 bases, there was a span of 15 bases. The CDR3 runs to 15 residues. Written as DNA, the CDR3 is TGTGCCAGCTCACCCCTTAGCGCGCCCGGCACTGAAGCTTTCTTT. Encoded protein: CASSPLSAPGTEAFF.